The entry that follows covers one TCR beta chain sequence. This clone was picked up one time. The target of this receptor is not known. Per-base quality was not reported, and no clone a single base away is much larger than it. Between the V and J ends, shortened by 1 base and 5 bases respectively, the junction contains 5 bases. The germline V gene supplies CDR1 MDHEN and CDR2 SYDVKM. Counted from cysteine to phenylalanine, this CDR3 has 12 amino acids. Just CDR3 DNA is preserved here, 36 bases in frame from base 1. Resection was performed on patients in Japan or China between the mid-2010s and the late 2010s. Two lung cancer pathologists independently reviewed H&E slides to confirm the histologic diagnosis of every case. The AllPrep DNA/RNA FFPE Kit was used to isolate DNA from FFPE tissue. TCR beta CDR3 regions were sequenced from DNA using the immunoSEQ hsTCRbeta Kit. For the original study's pipeline: TCR sequencing data were analysed with the ImmunoSEQ Analyzer. T cell clonality was defined as 1 minus Pielou's evenness computed on productive rearrangements. T cell diversity was measured with the inverse Simpson index on productive templates. T cell density was defined as TCR beta template counts normalized to usable DNA, with usable DNA estimated by amplification and sequencing of housekeeping genes. Two-sided Kruskal-Wallis tests were used to compare TCR metrics between histologic stages. Not all clones reach the TCRdb copy of this immuneACCESS table, which keeps in-frame sequences only. Checked studies attribute under half of the gap to unresolved V genes and leave the rest unexplained. The V and J calls and the clone size are those of that table, but D and trimming were determined from the DNA. A total of 4,500 to 5,000 clones appear in this sample, 81% of them only once. The ten largest clones take up about 9.9% of the sample.

The sample originates from a study of immune evolution from preneoplasia to lung adenocarcinoma listed by TCRdb under 2021. At the level of the whole study: The study profiled immune contexture across lung adenocarcinoma precursors and invasive adenocarcinoma using immune gene expression, TCR sequencing and multiplex immunofluorescence. Resected precursor lesions (AAH, AIS, MIA) and invasive adenocarcinomas were compared against paired morphologically normal lung tissue. A total of over 50 patients contributed TCR sequencing data. Whole exome sequencing and methylation data from the same cohort of nodules were integrated with the immune data. In total, the cohort included 50 to 65 patients with pulmonary nodules, all of whom underwent surgical resection. POLYSOLVER was used to infer class I HLA alleles from exome data, and LOHHLA was used to detect allele-specific HLA loss. Sample size was based on specimen availability rather than a prior power calculation. It was reported in the study that under 110 samples were used for TCR sequencing. The research as a whole found: Because all patients were from Japan and China, applicability to Western populations was uncertain. Clonality was highest in normal lung, while later-stage lesions appeared to have lower clonality but higher T cell density and diversity. Normal lung had the highest top T cell clone frequencies, and these frequencies appeared to fall progressively from AAH through AIS, MIA and invasive adenocarcinoma. The findings reflected association rather than direct causation, and larger cohorts with long-term follow-up and longitudinal biopsies were considered necessary.

Material for sequencing was FFPE adjacent normal lung tissue. This receptor was taken from a donor at least 70 years old with lung adenocarcinoma. The chain is encoded by TRBV28 joined to TRBJ1-2; the D gene identity is not certain. The CDR3 region has the sequence CASSLYEYGYTF. The nucleotide sequence reads TGTGCCAGCAGTTTATATGAATATGGCTACACCTTC.